This TCR beta chain was recorded in a study of response to subunit inactivated influenza vaccine. Germline assignment: CDR1 SGHVS and CDR2 FNYEAQ. Trimming at V came to 0 bases and at J to 5 bases, leaving 4 bases not matched to a gene. The CDR3 has 15 amino acids. Study results and caveats: Each seasonal flu vaccination may recruit only limited new T cells, authors suggested.

This clonotype was seen a handful of times. The antigen is undetermined. TCRdb redid the calling of the RT-PCR reads with MiXCR, one entry per CDR3 protein. The sample records about 780,000 distinct CDR3 sequences, approximately 17% being singletons. The material was PBMCs from blood, obtained 4 to 6 days after vaccination. This receptor was identified in a man aged 50 to 59 who received an inactivated influenza vaccine. The gene calls are TRBV7-6 and TRBJ2-1; the match to TRBD2 covers 7 bases. The CDR3 DNA reads as TGTGCCAGCAGCTTAGCGGGAGGGCATCACAATGAGCAGTTCTTC. Translated, it gives CASSLAGGHHNEQFF. Based on the CDR3 plus reference TRBV7-6 and TRBJ2-1, the full variable domain is GAGVSQSPRYKVTKRGQDVALRCDPISGHVSLYWYRQALGQGPEFLTYFNYEAQQDKSGLPNDRFSAERPEGSISTLTIQRTEQRDSAMYRCASSLAGGHHNEQFFGPGTRLTVL.